This TCR beta chain is from a study of T cell repertoires in cytomegalovirus infection. Study in general: Both recently identified HLA-C-restricted and well-studied HLA-B-restricted CMV epitopes were used in the study. The public TCR beta signatures pointed to both CMV infection and matching HLA type. Study-level findings and limits: Within the response measured ex vivo, HLA-C-restricted CMV-specific TCR beta clonotypes were dominant.

Each CDR3 protein is one row after TCRdb ran MiXCR on the reads. Here the sample spans around 500,000 distinct CDR3 sequences, approximately 46% being singletons. The CDR3 has 14 amino acids. Trimming took off 3 bases at V and 7 bases at J, with 16 bases between the two ends. A remark on this clonotype: Antigen unknown.

This chain connects TRBV12-3 or TRBV12-4 to TRBJ2-7; D gene uncertain. The source of this sequence is a human donor in good health (CMV status not recorded). Some clones in this sample may be carry-over from other donors' samples. This sample comprised cultured PBMCs, obtained from culture after CMV antigen stimulation. This CDR3 is CASSLYSYLREQYF. CDR3 sequence (DNA): TGTGCCAGCAGTTTGTACAGCTACCTACGGGAGCAGTACTTC.